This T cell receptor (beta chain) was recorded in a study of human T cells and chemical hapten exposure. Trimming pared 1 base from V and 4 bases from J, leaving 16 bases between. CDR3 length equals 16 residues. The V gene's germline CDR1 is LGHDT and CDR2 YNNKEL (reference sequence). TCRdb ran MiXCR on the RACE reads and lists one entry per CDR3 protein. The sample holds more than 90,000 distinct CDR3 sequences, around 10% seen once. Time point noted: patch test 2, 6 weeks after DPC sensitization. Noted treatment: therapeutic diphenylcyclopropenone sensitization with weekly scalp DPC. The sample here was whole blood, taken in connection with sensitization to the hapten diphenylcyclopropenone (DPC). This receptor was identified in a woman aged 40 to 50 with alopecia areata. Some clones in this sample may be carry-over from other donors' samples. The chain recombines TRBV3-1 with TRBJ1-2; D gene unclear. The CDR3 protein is CASSQGGRGGSYGYTF. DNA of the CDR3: TGTGCCAGCAGCCAAGGAGGCCGAGGAGGGTCCTATGGCTACACCTTC.